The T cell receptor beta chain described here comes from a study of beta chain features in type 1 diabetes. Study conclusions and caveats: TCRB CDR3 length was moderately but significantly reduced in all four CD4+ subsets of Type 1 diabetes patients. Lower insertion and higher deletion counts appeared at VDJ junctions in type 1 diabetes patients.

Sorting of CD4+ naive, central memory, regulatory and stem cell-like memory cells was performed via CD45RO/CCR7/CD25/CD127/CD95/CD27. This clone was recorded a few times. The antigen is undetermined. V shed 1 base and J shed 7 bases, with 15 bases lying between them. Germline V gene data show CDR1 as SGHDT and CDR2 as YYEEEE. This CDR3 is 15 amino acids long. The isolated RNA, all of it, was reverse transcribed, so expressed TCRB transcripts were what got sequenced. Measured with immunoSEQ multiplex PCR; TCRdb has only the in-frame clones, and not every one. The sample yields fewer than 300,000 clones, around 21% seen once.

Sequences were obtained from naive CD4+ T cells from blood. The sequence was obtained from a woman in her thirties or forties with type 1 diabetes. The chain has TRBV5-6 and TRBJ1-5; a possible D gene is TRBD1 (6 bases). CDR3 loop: CASSLFVRGGQPQHF. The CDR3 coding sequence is TGTGCCAGCAGCTTGTTTGTCAGGGGCGGCCAGCCCCAGCATTTT.